This T cell receptor beta chain is drawn from a study of metastatic and nonmetastatic thyroid tumors. At the level of the study: Comparison of repertoires was carried out across blood and tumor or nodule tissue from malignant and benign thyroid patients.

Only one count was recorded for this clone. What it recognizes is unknown. Overall study findings and caveats: Versus benign nodules, malignant thyroid tumors reportedly had significantly higher TCR beta diversity, in blood and tumor.

Under the authors' procedure: A distant-metastasis classifier for papillary thyroid cancer was built using CDR3 differences across clinicopathological groups. Via MiXCR, TCRdb re-called the PCR reads. What appears here as the V and J calls and clone size reflects TCRdb's work, not the paper's. The sample lists tens of thousands of clones, around 12% occurring once. Germline CDR1 DFQATT, CDR2 SNEGSKA (reference sequence). The CDR3 covers 13 residues. The V gene lost 8 bases and the J gene lost 3 bases, with 17 bases spanning the gap. Thyroid surgery took place with no prior treatment in any patient. The clonotype comes from a female donor with papillary thyroid cancer or a benign thyroid nodule (not recorded which). Some clones in this sample may be carry-over from other donors' samples. Input material: tumor tissue. V and J are TRBV20-1 and TRBJ2-7, with TRBD2 as a possible D gene (5 bases). CDR3 protein: CSPPPAGLYEQYF. CDR3 coding DNA: TGCAGTCCCCCGCCGGCAGGACTCTACGAGCAGTACTTC.